A selection of T cell receptor beta chains follows, all from one sample in a study of breast tumors, draining lymph nodes, adjacent tissues. TCRdb reprocessed the multiplex PCR reads via MiXCR and lists one record per CDR3 protein. The sample has nearly 200,000 distinct CDR3 sequences; approximately 33% are singletons. Sequencing was performed on axillary lymph node tissue. Receptors were obtained from a female donor with breast cancer. Some clones in this sample may be carry-over from other donors' samples. Each CDR3 is given with its conserved first and last residue. Fields, in order: D gene, J gene, clone size, V gene, CDR3 DNA, CDR3 protein. A D gene is named only where the DNA matches it firmly. Size values are once, few and many counts, or a class for expanded clones, and some rows have none.

D gene: TRBD1
J gene: TRBJ1-6
clone size: many
V gene: TRBV6-2/TRBV6-3
CDR3 DNA: TGTGCCAGCAGATCCGGGACAGGGGGTTTTGATTCACCCCTCCACTTT
CDR3 protein: CASRSGTGGFDSPLHF

D gene: .
J gene: TRBJ1-5
clone size: once
V gene: TRBV19
CDR3 DNA: TGTGCCAGTAGTATAGGGATCAGGACCCATCATTTT
CDR3 protein: CASSIGIRTHHF

D gene: TRBD1
J gene: TRBJ1-1
clone size: few
V gene: TRBV7-3
CDR3 DNA: TGTGCCAGCAGCCGGGACAGGGGGGCCACTGAAGCTTTCTTT
CDR3 protein: CASSRDRGATEAFF

D gene: TRBD1
J gene: TRBJ1-3
clone size: many
V gene: TRBV19
CDR3 DNA: TGTGCCAGTTGGGACAGCTCCATCTCTGGAAACACCATATATTTT
CDR3 protein: CASWDSSISGNTIYF

D gene: .
J gene: TRBJ2-3
clone size: many
V gene: TRBV19
CDR3 DNA: TGTGCCAGTAGTATTGAGGGTACGCAGTATTTT
CDR3 protein: CASSIEGTQYF

D gene: .
J gene: TRBJ1-5
clone size: .
V gene: TRBV28
CDR3 DNA: TGTGCCAGCAGTCGCGGCCGAAGAGGTAGCAATCAGCCCCAGCATTTT
CDR3 protein: CASSRGRRGSNQPQHF

D gene: .
J gene: TRBJ1-1
clone size: .
V gene: TRBV18
CDR3 DNA: TGTGCCAGCTCACCACAGGGGCGGGGGAACACTGAAGCTTTCTTT
CDR3 protein: CASSPQGRGNTEAFF

D gene: .
J gene: TRBJ2-5
clone size: many
V gene: TRBV20-1
CDR3 DNA: TGCAGTGCTAGCGGGAGAGAGACCCAGTACTTC
CDR3 protein: CSASGRETQYF

D gene: .
J gene: TRBJ1-5
clone size: many
V gene: TRBV20-1
CDR3 DNA: TGCAGTGTTTCGACAGCGTCAGCACAGAGCAATCAGCCCCAGCATTTT
CDR3 protein: CSVSTASAQSNQPQHF

D gene: .
J gene: TRBJ2-7
clone size: few
V gene: TRBV28
CDR3 DNA: TGTGCCAGCAGCCCTGGGACGGCCTGGGACGAGCAGTACTTC
CDR3 protein: CASSPGTAWDEQYF

D gene: TRBD1
J gene: TRBJ2-5
clone size: many
V gene: TRBV20-1
CDR3 DNA: TGCAGTGCTGGAACAGGGGCTGGCCAAGAGACCCAGTACTTC
CDR3 protein: CSAGTGAGQETQYF

D gene: .
J gene: TRBJ1-1
clone size: .
V gene: TRBV6-5
CDR3 DNA: TGTGCCAGCACCCAGGGGACTGAAGCTTTATTT
CDR3 protein: CASTQGTEALF

D gene: TRBD1
J gene: TRBJ1-2
clone size: many
V gene: TRBV6-1
CDR3 DNA: TGTGCCAGCAGTGAAGCGGACAGGCGGGGCTACACCTTC
CDR3 protein: CASSEADRRGYTF

D gene: .
J gene: TRBJ2-5
clone size: .
V gene: TRBV19
CDR3 DNA: TGTGCCAGTAGTATACAGGGTCGGGAAGAGACCCAGTACTTC
CDR3 protein: CASSIQGREETQYF

D gene: .
J gene: TRBJ2-1
clone size: many
V gene: TRBV7-6
CDR3 DNA: TGTGCCAGCAGCTGGGGAGTCGGTGGCAATGAGCAGTTCTTC
CDR3 protein: CASSWGVGGNEQFF

D gene: .
J gene: TRBJ2-7
clone size: many
V gene: TRBV20-1
CDR3 DNA: TGCAGTGCTAGAGAGGGGGCCTACGAGCAGTACTTC
CDR3 protein: CSAREGAYEQYF

D gene: .
J gene: TRBJ1-4
clone size: many
V gene: TRBV20-1
CDR3 DNA: TGCAGTGCTAGTTTGGGGGAGGGAAAACTGTTTTTT
CDR3 protein: CSASLGEGKLFF

D gene: .
J gene: TRBJ1-2
clone size: many
V gene: TRBV5-6
CDR3 DNA: TGTGCCAGCAGCTTGGCAGGGTGGGAATATGGCTACACCTTC
CDR3 protein: CASSLAGWEYGYTF

D gene: .
J gene: TRBJ2-1
clone size: many
V gene: TRBV29-1
CDR3 DNA: TGCAGCGTAGAAAGGGGCAACTCCTACAATGAGCAGTTCTTC
CDR3 protein: CSVERGNSYNEQFF

D gene: .
J gene: TRBJ2-3
clone size: .
V gene: TRBV15
CDR3 DNA: TGTGCCACCAGCAGAGTATACGGGCCGCTCCTACGAGCAGATACGCAGTATTTT
CDR3 protein: CATSRVYGPLLRADTQYF

D gene: .
J gene: TRBJ2-1
clone size: .
V gene: TRBV15
CDR3 DNA: TGTGCCACCAGCAGCATGGGGGTTGACGACAATGAGCAGTTCTTC
CDR3 protein: CATSSMGVDDNEQFF

D gene: .
J gene: TRBJ2-7
clone size: many
V gene: TRBV2
CDR3 DNA: TGTGCCAGCAGCCCGTGGAGGGGGGACGAGCAGTACTTC
CDR3 protein: CASSPWRGDEQYF

D gene: TRBD2
J gene: TRBJ2-3
clone size: many
V gene: TRBV5-6
CDR3 DNA: TGTGCCAGCAGCTTGTCTAGCGGGGGAGATACGCAGTATTTT
CDR3 protein: CASSLSSGGDTQYF

D gene: TRBD1
J gene: TRBJ1-2
clone size: .
V gene: TRBV29-1
CDR3 DNA: TGCAGACCGACAGGGGGAAGTTTTTATGGCTACACCTTC
CDR3 protein: CRPTGGSFYGYTF

D gene: .
J gene: TRBJ1-4
clone size: .
V gene: TRBV29-1
CDR3 DNA: TGCAGCGTTGATAGCGGGAACGCTAATGAAAAACTGTTTTTT
CDR3 protein: CSVDSGNANEKLFF

D gene: .
J gene: TRBJ1-1
clone size: few
V gene: TRBV19
CDR3 DNA: TGTGCCAGTAGTATAGGGCACACTGAAGCTTTCTTT
CDR3 protein: CASSIGHTEAFF

D gene: TRBD1
J gene: TRBJ1-2
clone size: .
V gene: TRBV6-5
CDR3 DNA: TGTGCCAGCAGGCCGGGACAGGGAGGTGGCTACACCTTC
CDR3 protein: CASRPGQGGGYTF

D gene: TRBD2
J gene: TRBJ2-1
clone size: many
V gene: TRBV19
CDR3 DNA: TGTGCCAGTAGGGCTAGCGGGAGCATAATCCATGAGCAGTTCTTC
CDR3 protein: CASRASGSIIHEQFF

D gene: .
J gene: TRBJ1-1
clone size: .
V gene: TRBV20-1
CDR3 DNA: TGCAGTGCCAGGGTGGGGGCGGGCGAAGCTTTCTTT
CDR3 protein: CSARVGAGEAFF

D gene: .
J gene: TRBJ2-3
clone size: many
V gene: TRBV7-8
CDR3 DNA: TGTGCCAGCAGCCCGCGGTTGGCAAGGGATACGCAGTATTTT
CDR3 protein: CASSPRLARDTQYF

D gene: TRBD2
J gene: TRBJ2-7
clone size: .
V gene: TRBV20-1
CDR3 DNA: TGCAGTGCTAGTGTAGCGGGGGACCTCTACGAGCAGTACTTC
CDR3 protein: CSASVAGDLYEQYF

D gene: .
J gene: TRBJ2-2
clone size: many
V gene: TRBV5-6
CDR3 DNA: TGTGCCAGCAGCCAGGGGGGGCTAGCCGTCGGGGAGCTGTTTTTT
CDR3 protein: CASSQGGLAVGELFF

D gene: .
J gene: TRBJ1-2
clone size: .
V gene: TRBV5-6
CDR3 DNA: TGTGCCAGCCGGGGGATTCGCTCCACCTTC
CDR3 protein: CASRGIRSTF

D gene: .
J gene: TRBJ1-1
clone size: .
V gene: TRBV20-1
CDR3 DNA: TGCAGTGCTAGAGTTCACATCAGCACTGAAGCTTTCTTT
CDR3 protein: CSARVHISTEAFF

D gene: .
J gene: TRBJ2-1
clone size: many
V gene: TRBV15
CDR3 DNA: TGTGCCACCAGCTGGGGATTCAACAATGAGCAGTTCTTC
CDR3 protein: CATSWGFNNEQFF

D gene: .
J gene: TRBJ1-2
clone size: many
V gene: TRBV20-1
CDR3 DNA: TGCAGTGCTAGAGCAAAGGGGCAGGGCTACACCTTC
CDR3 protein: CSARAKGQGYTF

D gene: TRBD1
J gene: TRBJ1-2
clone size: many
V gene: TRBV24-1
CDR3 DNA: TGTGCCACCAGGGGGGACAGGGATGGCTACACCTTC
CDR3 protein: CATRGDRDGYTF

D gene: .
J gene: TRBJ2-1
clone size: many
V gene: TRBV20-1
CDR3 DNA: TGCAGTGCTAGAGATCGGAATGAGCAGTTCTTC
CDR3 protein: CSARDRNEQFF

D gene: TRBD2
J gene: TRBJ2-2
clone size: many
V gene: TRBV7-2
CDR3 DNA: TGTGCCAGCAGCTTACGCACTAGCGGGATAATTGACGCCGGGGAGCTGTTTTTT
CDR3 protein: CASSLRTSGIIDAGELFF